The 29 T cell receptor beta chains presented below share a single source sample, sequenced in a study of blood T cell repertoires in COVID-19. Here immunoSEQ multiplex PCR was the method, and the copy in TCRdb shows in-frame clones only, minus some. The data show more than 75,000 clones, 82% seen once. The sample was peripheral blood. Source of these receptors: a man in his sixties with acute or convalescent COVID-19.

This clone was found once. The genes are TRBV2 and TRBJ2-7; perhaps TRBD2 as D (5 bases). V lost 7 bases and J 7 bases, leaving 14 bases between the germline ends. Germline CDR1 and CDR2: SNHLY and FYNNEI. The CDR3 extends over 12 amino acids. The CDR3 here is CASTRLPPEQYF. Here the CDR3 DNA reads TGTGCCAGCACCCGACTACCCCCGGAGCAGTACTTC. The entire variable domain, with the rest obtained from reference TRBV2 and TRBJ2-7, is as follows: EPEVTQTPSHQVTQMGQEVILRCVPISNHLYFYWYRQILGQKVEFLVSFYNNEISEKSEIFDDQFSVERPDGSNFTLKIRSTKLEDSAMYFCASTRLPPEQYFGPGTRLTVT.

The chain employs TRBV5-1 and TRBJ2-3; TRBD2 matches at 7 bases. With 0 bases clipped from V and 0 bases from J, the junction kept 1 base outside the gene matches. The CDR3 has 15 amino acids. From germline, CDR1 is SGHRS and CDR2 YFSETQ. CDR3 nucleotide sequence: TGCGCCAGCAGCTTGGGGACTAGGAGCACAGATACGCAGTATTTT. It codes for CASSLGTRSTDTQYF.

V and J are TRBV6-5 and TRBJ1-2; 7 nucleotides line up with TRBD1. The CDR3 totals 16 residues. CDR1 MNHEY and CDR2 SVGAGI come from the germline V gene. The junction had 8 bases not matched to a gene; V was cut back by 0 bases and J by 4 bases. The CDR3 is CASSYSRGGDVYGYTF. The CDR3 nucleotides read TGTGCCAGCAGTTACTCGAGAGGGGGCGATGTCTATGGCTACACCTTC.

This chain uses TRBV6-2 or TRBV6-3 with TRBJ1-1; D unresolved. Trimming shortened V by 0 bases and J by 12 bases, and 11 bases separated the two germline ends. Germline V lookup: CDR1 MNHEY, CDR2 SVGEGT. The CDR3 is 12 residues long. CDR3 bases: TGTGCCAGCAGTTACTCGAAAGAGATAACTTTCTTT. Amino acid sequence: CASSYSKEITFF.

V is TRBV6-5 and J is TRBJ1-1, with TRBD1 as a possible D gene (5 bases). CDR3 size: 16 residues. Germline-derived CDR1 and CDR2 are MNHEY and SVGAGI. Trimming shortened V by 2 bases and J by 4 bases, and 17 bases separated the two germline ends. Here the CDR3 reads CASSYIRIGVFTEAFF. CDR3 sequence (DNA): TGTGCCAGCAGTTACATAAGAATAGGGGTGTTCACTGAAGCTTTCTTT.

This clone has more than one count but fewer than ten. This rearrangement joins TRBV28 to TRBJ1-2; a weak D match, TRBD1 (5 bases). The length of the CDR3 is 15 residues. Germline CDR1 reads MDHEN; CDR2 reads SYDVKM. The V end lost 2 bases, the J end lost 6 bases, and 16 bases lay between the germline ends. The CDR3 DNA reads TGTGCCAGCAGTTTACCCGCTTCAGACAGAGATGGCTACACCTTC. It yields the protein CASSLPASDRDGYTF.

The gene calls are TRBV6-5 and TRBJ1-4; D might be TRBD1 (5 bases). V lost 4 bases, J lost 2 bases, and 8 bases lay in between. CDR3 size: 14 residues. Per the germline V gene, CDR1 is MNHEY and CDR2 is SVGAGI. The CDR3 bases are TGTGCCAGCAGTTTGAGACAGACTAATGAAAAACTGTTTTTT. Translating gives CASSLRQTNEKLFF.

The chain uses TRBV2 and TRBJ1-2; D might be TRBD1 (5 bases). The CDR3 is 14 amino acids. With 2 bases removed from V and 8 bases from J, the gap between germline ends came to 15 bases. Germline CDR1 is SNHLY and CDR2 is FYNNEI. The CDR3 spells CASSESRDFGGYTF. The DNA for the CDR3 is TGTGCCAGCAGTGAATCCCGGGACTTCGGAGGCTACACCTTC.

The J gene is TRBJ2-1, the V gene TRBV11-1, with 7 bases matching TRBD2. CDR3 length equals 13 residues. The V and J ends lost 4 bases and 5 bases, in that order; junction bases with no gene match: 2. Germline V gene lookup returns CDR1 SGHAT and CDR2 FQDESV (reference sequence). CDR3 in DNA: TGTGCCAGCAGCTCCGGACTAGACAATGAGCAGTTCTTC. Translated, it gives CASSSGLDNEQFF.

The J gene is TRBJ2-3, the V gene TRBV9, with 8 bases identical to TRBD2. The CDR3 consists of 15 residues. The germline CDR1 and CDR2 sequences are SGDLS and YYNGEE. The V and J ends lost 0 bases and 3 bases, in that order; junction bases with no gene match: 3. The CDR3 DNA sequence: TGTGCCAGCAGCGTAGCGGGAGGGCCGACAGATACGCAGTATTTT. Its translation: CASSVAGGPTDTQYF.

This chain uses TRBV10-3 with TRBJ1-1; maybe TRBD1 (5 bases). CDR3 length: 12 residues. Germline V gene lookup returns CDR1 ENHRY and CDR2 SYGVKD. V gave up 9 bases and J gave up 2 bases, with 10 bases separating them. The CDR3 sequence is CAIWTLNTEAFF. For the CDR3, the DNA is TGTGCCATTTGGACACTCAACACTGAAGCTTTCTTT.

The chain is built from TRBV19 and TRBJ2-4, with 15 bases that match TRBD2. This CDR3 region has 20 residues. V lost 5 bases, J lost 1 base, and 12 bases stayed unmatched. Per germline, CDR1 LNHDA and CDR2 SQIVND (reference sequence). Here the CDR3 DNA reads TGTGCCAGTAGTTCGGGACTAGCGGGAGGAGGTATATATGCCAAAAACATTCAGTACTTC. Translating it yields CASSSGLAGGGIYAKNIQYF.

This CDR3 is CATSESGLAGGEQYF. In DNA form, the CDR3 reads TGTGCCACCAGTGAATCCGGACTAGCGGGAGGTGAGCAGTACTTC. The chain carries TRBV24-1 and TRBJ2-7; 14 bases match TRBD2. Germline lookup yields CDR1 KGHDR and CDR2 SFDVKD. V shed 4 bases and J 7 bases; nucleotides not matched to a gene: 5. The CDR3 has 15 residues.

This clone showed up just once. The rearrangement uses TRBV5-1 and TRBJ2-5, with D unresolved. The ends were cut back, 4 bases at V and 2 bases at J, with 6 bases in the middle. CDR1 and CDR2 from the germline V gene are SGHRS and YFSETQ. The CDR3 has 12 residues. The CDR3 DNA follows: TGCGCCAGCAGCCAGGTTCAAGAGACCCAGTACTTC. Amino acids: CASSQVQETQYF.

The J gene is TRBJ2-2, the V gene TRBV7-2; 13 bases agree with TRBD2. The CDR3 sequence is 16 residues long. CDR1 is SGHTA and CDR2 is FQGNSA in the germline V gene. With V trimmed by 1 base and J by 9 bases, 5 bases remained unmatched. CDR3 residues: CASSLDGTSGERELFF. The CDR3 nucleotides read TGTGCCAGCAGCTTAGATGGGACTAGCGGGGAGAGGGAGCTGTTTTTT.

A remark on this clone: The same CDR3 arises from other DNA sequences in this sample as well. As DNA, the CDR3 is TGTGCCAGCAGCCCCCCCGCTGGAAACACCATATATTTT. It encodes CASSPPAGNTIYF. The gene calls are TRBV5-6 and TRBJ1-3; D is ambiguous. Trimming took 4 bases from V and 2 from J, leaving 7 bases between them. This CDR3 comprises 13 residues. CDR1 and CDR2 from the germline V gene are SGHDT and YYEEEE.

CDR3 in amino acids: CASSQDGGRKYF. The CDR3 bases are TGTGCCAGCAGCCAAGACGGGGGTCGGAAGTATTTT. The rearrangement links TRBV3-1 (or the pseudogene TRBV3-2) to TRBJ2-3, with D possibly TRBD2 on 6 matching bases. CDR1 and CDR2 from the germline V gene are LGHDT and YNNKEL (reference sequence). CDR3 size: 12 residues. V dropped 0 bases and J dropped 13 bases, with 11 bases sitting between them.

The genes are TRBV28 and TRBJ2-7, with a weak D call TRBD2 (5 bases). The CDR3 runs to 13 residues. V dropped 5 bases and J dropped 3 bases, with 11 bases sitting between them. Germline V lookup: CDR1 MDHEN, CDR2 SYDVKM. CDR3 in DNA: TGTGCCAGCAGTCCAGGAGGCAACTACGAGCAGTACTTC. Protein sequence: CASSPGGNYEQYF.

V is TRBV6-4 and J is TRBJ2-3; TRBD2 matches at 9 bases. Germline V gene sequence: CDR1 MRHNA, CDR2 SNTAGT. CDR3 length: 14 amino acids. With 7 bases clipped from V and 4 bases from J, the junction kept 6 bases outside the gene matches. The DNA for the CDR3 is TGTGCCAGCAATGGGGCGGGAGGGCCAGATACGCAGTATTTT. This codes for CASNGAGGPDTQYF.

This chain connects TRBV6-5 to TRBJ1-6, with D unresolved. The CDR3 runs to 16 residues. V was cut by 2 bases and J by 7 bases, with 15 bases left in between. Germline V lookup: CDR1 MNHEY, CDR2 SVGAGI. For the CDR3, the DNA is TGTGCCAGCAGTTACCTCGGAGGTGGGAGGAATTCACCCCTCCACTTT. It encodes CASSYLGGGRNSPLHF.

CDR3 region: CASSPERDTEAFF. CDR3 nucleotide sequence: TGTGCCAGCAGCCCTGAGAGGGACACTGAAGCTTTCTTT. The V gene is TRBV7-2, the J gene TRBJ1-1; D ambiguous. CDR3 length: 13 residues. Germline lookup yields CDR1 SGHTA and CDR2 FQGNSA. Trimming removed 5 bases at V and 3 bases at J, with 10 bases between.

The gene calls are TRBV5-8 and TRBJ1-3; tentatively, D is TRBD1 (6 bases). Germline CDR1 SGHTS, CDR2 YDEGEE. This CDR3 spans 18 amino acids. Trimming removed 4 bases from V and 0 bases from J, with 20 bases in between. CDR3 sequence: CASSKSGQNSFSGNTIYF. The CDR3 region has the DNA TGTGCCAGCAGCAAATCTGGACAGAACTCCTTCTCTGGAAACACCATATATTTT.

The chain joins TRBV6-2 or TRBV6-3 to TRBJ2-2, with 7 positions matching TRBD2. Germline lookup yields CDR1 MNHEY and CDR2 SVGEGT. This CDR3 spans 15 amino acids. With V trimmed by 5 bases and J by 5 bases, 8 bases remained unmatched. DNA for the CDR3: TGTGCCAGCAGTCCCGGGGACTATCTTACCGGGGAGCTGTTTTTT. Translated, it gives CASSPGDYLTGELFF.

The chain uses TRBV12-3 or TRBV12-4 and TRBJ2-2; a weak D match, TRBD2 (6 bases). The CDR3 length is 12 residues. Deletions cut 11 bases from V and 7 bases from J, with 14 bases between. The CDR3 is CAGRGLGGELFF. DNA for the CDR3: TGTGCCGGCCGGGGGTTAGGCGGGGAGCTGTTTTTT.

The CDR3 region is CASRPRGRDTGELFF. The CDR3 nucleotides read TGTGCCAGCAGGCCCAGGGGGCGTGACACCGGGGAGCTGTTTTTT. The chain carries TRBV7-9 and TRBJ2-2; 8 bases match TRBD1. The length of the CDR3 is 15 residues. Germline CDR1 SEHNR, CDR2 FQNEAQ (reference sequence). V was clipped by 6 bases and J by 3 bases; unmatched bases: 6.

This clone was picked up one time. The CDR3 reads CASSYSWRGGPETQYF. The CDR3 DNA reads as TGTGCCAGCAGTTACTCCTGGCGGGGGGGCCCTGAGACCCAGTACTTC. This chain connects TRBV6-5 to TRBJ2-5; 9 bases are a match to TRBD2. Unmatched junction bases numbered 7, after V lost 0 bases and J lost 5 bases. This CDR3 contains 16 residues. CDR1 MNHEY and CDR2 SVGAGI come from the germline V gene.

The rearrangement uses TRBV10-2 and TRBJ2-3; 11 bases fit TRBD2. The V and J ends lost 6 bases and 4 bases, in that order; junction bases with no gene match: 6. The CDR3 totals 15 residues. Germline V gives CDR1 WSHSY, CDR2 SAAADI. The CDR3 is CASRLAGGPSDTQYF. CDR3 nucleotides: TGCGCCAGCAGGTTAGCGGGAGGGCCATCAGATACGCAGTATTTT.

The chain employs TRBV28 and TRBJ1-5, with D unclear. The CDR3 totals 11 residues. In germline, CDR1 is MDHEN, CDR2 SYDVKM. Trimming took off 5 bases at V and 9 bases at J, with 8 bases between the two ends. The CDR3 reads CASSTVRPQHF. In DNA, the CDR3 is TGTGCCAGCAGTACCGTTAGGCCCCAGCATTTT.

Remarks on this clone: Other nucleotide sequences in the sample specify the same CDR3. The rearrangement links TRBV30 to TRBJ2-7; possibly TRBD1 for D (5 bases). The CDR3 runs 12 residues. Trimming cost V 3 bases and J 7 bases, with 13 bases left between them. Looked up from germline, CDR1 is GTSNPN and CDR2 is SVGIG (reference sequence). The CDR3 DNA sequence: TGTGCCTGGAGCTCAGGGTTGGGAGAGCAGTACTTC. It codes for CAWSSGLGEQYF.